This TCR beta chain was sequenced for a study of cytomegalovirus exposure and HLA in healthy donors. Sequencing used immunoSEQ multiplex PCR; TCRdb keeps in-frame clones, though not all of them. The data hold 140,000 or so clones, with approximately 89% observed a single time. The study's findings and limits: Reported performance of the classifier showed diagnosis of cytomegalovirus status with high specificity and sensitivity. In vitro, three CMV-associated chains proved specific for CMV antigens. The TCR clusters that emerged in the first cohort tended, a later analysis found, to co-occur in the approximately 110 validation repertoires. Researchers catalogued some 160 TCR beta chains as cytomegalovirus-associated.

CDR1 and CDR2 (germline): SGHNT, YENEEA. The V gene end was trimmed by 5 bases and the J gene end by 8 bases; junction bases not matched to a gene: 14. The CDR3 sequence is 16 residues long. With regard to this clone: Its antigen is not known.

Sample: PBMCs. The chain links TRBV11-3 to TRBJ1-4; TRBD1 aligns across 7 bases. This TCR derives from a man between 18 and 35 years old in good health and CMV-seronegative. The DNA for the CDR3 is TGTGCCAGCAGCCTCCAACCAGGGGGTGGAGGGGAAAAACTGTTTTTT. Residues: CASSLQPGGGGEKLFF.